This T cell receptor (beta chain) was sequenced for a study of OX40 agonist ivuxolimab in advanced cancers. Study information: Prior anti-PD-1, anti-PD-L1 or anti-CTLA-4 therapy was allowed; over 30% had some.

Some clones are missing from TCRdb's copy, which holds only in-frame ones; the method was immunoSEQ multiplex PCR. The repertoire consists of tens of thousands of clones, with approximately 79% occurring once and the leading ten covering about a fifth. The sequence came from an adult with an advanced solid tumor such as melanoma, head and neck, liver or kidney cancer. The source was CD4+ or CD8+ T cells sorted from blood, collected in a trial of the OX40 agonist ivuxolimab.

As DNA, the CDR3 is TGTGCCAGCACCCCGGGAGCCGGACGGGGCTATGGCTACACCTTC. It encodes CASTPGAGRGYGYTF. The J gene is TRBJ1-2, the V gene TRBV6-6; D unclear. The germline V gene has CDR1 MNHNY and CDR2 SVGAGI (reference sequence). With 7 bases removed from V and 4 bases from J, the gap between germline ends came to 19 bases. CDR3 length: 15 residues.